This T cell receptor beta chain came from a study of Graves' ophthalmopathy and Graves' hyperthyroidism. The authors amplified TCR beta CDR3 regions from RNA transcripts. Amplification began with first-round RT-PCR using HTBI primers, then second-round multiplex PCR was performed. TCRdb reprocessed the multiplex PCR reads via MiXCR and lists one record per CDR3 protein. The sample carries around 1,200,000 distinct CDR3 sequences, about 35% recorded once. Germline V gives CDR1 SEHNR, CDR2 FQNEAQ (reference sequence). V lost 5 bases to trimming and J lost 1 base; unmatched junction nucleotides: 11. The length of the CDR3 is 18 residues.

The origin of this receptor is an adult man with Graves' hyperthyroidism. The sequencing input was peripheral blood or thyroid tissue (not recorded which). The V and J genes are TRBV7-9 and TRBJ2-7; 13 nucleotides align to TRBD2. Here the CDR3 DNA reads TGTGCCAGCAGCCCCAATCCCGGGACTAGCGGGATTTCCTACGAGCAGTACTTC. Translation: CASSPNPGTSGISYEQYF.